These T cell receptor beta chains were read from a single sample in a study of T cells in Graves' hyperthyroidism and ophthalmopathy. TCRdb re-called the multiplex PCR reads with MiXCR, one entry per CDR3 protein. Here the sample spans roughly 840,000 distinct CDR3 sequences, 35% to 40% being singletons. The sequenced sample was blood. These receptors were obtained from a man aged 18 to 29 with Graves' hyperthyroidism. CDR3s include the opening cysteine and the closing phenylalanine or tryptophan. Fields, in order: clone size, D gene, J gene, V gene, CDR3 DNA, CDR3 protein. A D gene is named only where the DNA matches it firmly. Some rows mark clone size as missing; the rest say once, few, many or name a class of expanded clone.

-,-,TRBJ1-2,TRBV7-2,TGTGCCAGCAGCCCGTTGGGAGGGGAGGGCTATGGCTACACCTTC,CASSPLGGEGYGYTF
many,-,TRBJ2-5,TRBV20-1,TGCAGTGTTATGGGTAGGGATGAGACCCAGTACTTC,CSVMGRDETQYF
-,TRBD1,TRBJ2-5,TRBV7-2,TGTGCCAGCAGCGTCCCGGACAGGGGGACCCAGTACTTC,CASSVPDRGTQYF
-,-,TRBJ1-1,TRBV7-8,TGTGCCAGCAGCATTAGGGGCCGGGCACCGAACACTGAAGCTTTCTTT,CASSIRGRAPNTEAFF
few,-,TRBJ1-6,TRBV12-3/TRBV12-4,TGTGCCAGCAGTTTCGGGGGACCAAATTCACCCCTCCACTTT,CASSFGGPNSPLHF
-,-,TRBJ1-3,TRBV6-1,TGTGCCAGCTCCCCGGACGGGCTGTTCTCTGGAAACACCATATATTTT,CASSPDGLFSGNTIYF
-,-,TRBJ1-1,TRBV5-4,TGTGCCAGCCACCCGGTAGGGGTGGCGGACACTGAAGCTTTCTTT,CASHPVGVADTEAFF
-,-,TRBJ1-2,TRBV29-1,TGCAGCGTTGAATTTAGGGGCCTGCCTGGCTACACCTTC,CSVEFRGLPGYTF
-,-,TRBJ2-2,TRBV29-1,TGCAGCATAGAGGGTCCAGGGCGTGGTACCGGGGAGCTGTTTTTT,CSIEGPGRGTGELFF
-,TRBD1,TRBJ1-1,TRBV4-2,TGTGCCAGCAGCTTGCTCCCAGGGACAGACACTGAAGCTTTCTTT,CASSLLPGTDTEAFF
many,-,TRBJ1-5,TRBV2,TGTGCCAGCAGTGGGACCATTAGCAATCAGCCCCAGCATTTT,CASSGTISNQPQHF
-,-,TRBJ1-2,TRBV29-1,TGCAGCGTTGAGGGGGGTACGGCTGGCTACACCTTC,CSVEGGTAGYTF
few,TRBD1,TRBJ1-2,TRBV7-2,TGTGCCAGCAGCCCGGGAGACAGGGTCTATGGCTACACCTTC,CASSPGDRVYGYTF
many,-,TRBJ2-5,TRBV2,TGTGCCAGCAGTGCATCCGCAGGGGGGATAGAGACCCAGTACTTC,CASSASAGGIETQYF
-,-,TRBJ2-2,TRBV5-1,TGCGCCAGCAGCTTGGCCGAGAACAGGGAGCTGTTTTTT,CASSLAENRELFF
-,-,TRBJ2-5,TRBV5-1,TGCGCCAGCAGCTTGGACAGGGACCAGCCCCAGTACTTC,CASSLDRDQPQYF
-,TRBD2,TRBJ2-3,TRBV19,TGTGCCAGTAGTATAGCGGGAGGGGGGAGCACAGATACGCAGTATTTT,CASSIAGGGSTDTQYF
-,-,TRBJ1-1,TRBV9,TGTGCCAGCACCCCCTTGGACGTGAACACTGAAGCTTTCTTT,CASTPLDVNTEAFF